This T cell receptor beta chain came from a study of blood T cell repertoires in COVID-19. The CDR3 loop spans 14 amino acids. Per germline, CDR1 SGDLS and CDR2 YYNGEE. Trimming pared 3 bases from V and 3 bases from J, leaving 12 bases between. Data came from immunoSEQ multiplex PCR; TCRdb stores just in-frame clones and leaves some out. The sample gives 120,000 or so clones, about 85% of which show up once; 5% to 8% is in the top ten. The clonotype was recovered from an older man with active or convalescent COVID-19. Source material: peripheral blood. The chain joins TRBV9 to TRBJ1-2; no firm D call. The CDR3 reads CASSARTGYYGYTF. CDR3 DNA: TGTGCCAGCAGCGCCCGGACGGGGTACTATGGCTACACCTTC.